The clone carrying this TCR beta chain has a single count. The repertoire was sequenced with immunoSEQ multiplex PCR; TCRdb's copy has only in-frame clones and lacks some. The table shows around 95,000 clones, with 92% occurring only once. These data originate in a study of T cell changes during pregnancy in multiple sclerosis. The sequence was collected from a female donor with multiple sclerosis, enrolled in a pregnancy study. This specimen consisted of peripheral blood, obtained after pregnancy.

The CDR3 coding sequence is TGCGCCAGCAGCTCGGTAGGCGGGACCACCTACAATGAGCAGTTCTTC. It is translated as CASSSVGGTTYNEQFF. This chain links TRBV5-1 with TRBJ2-1; D may be TRBD2 (6 bases). Looked up from germline, CDR1 is SGHRS and CDR2 is YFSETQ. This CDR3 region has 16 residues. V was clipped by 3 bases and J by 2 bases, with 15 bases between them.